The 12 T cell receptor beta chains below come from one sample, sequenced in a study of shared clonotypes between healthy human individuals. Sequencing used immunoSEQ multiplex PCR; TCRdb keeps in-frame clones, though not all of them. The sample has 1,400,000 or so clones, 98% to 99% seen once. Sequencing was performed on naive CD4+ T cells sorted from blood. Described subset: CD45RA+ positively selected. The source of these receptors is a man aged 25 to 40 in good health.

The chain couples TRBV4-2 to TRBJ2-3; possibly TRBD2 for D (6 bases). The CDR3 contains 14 residues. Germline V gives CDR1 LGHNA, CDR2 YNFKEQ. Trimming took off 0 bases at V and 6 bases at J, with 10 bases between the two ends. The CDR3 coding sequence is TGTGCCAGCAGCCAAGACGGGGGTGGCGATACGCAGTATTTT. This translates into CASSQDGGGDTQYF.

The V gene is TRBV27, the J gene TRBJ2-2; 9 bases fit TRBD2. The ends lost 7 bases at V and 8 bases at J; junction bases unmatched: 8. Looked up from germline, CDR1 is MNHEY and CDR2 is SMNVEV (reference sequence). CDR3 length: 14 amino acids. The CDR3 sequence: CASNVAGEGGELFF. The CDR3 DNA sequence: TGTGCCAGCAATGTAGCGGGAGAAGGGGGGGAGCTGTTTTTT.

This chain joins TRBV4-3 and TRBJ1-1; the D is unclear. This CDR3 spans 15 amino acids. The germline V and J ends were trimmed by 2 bases and 4 bases, with 14 bases remaining between them. Germline CDR1 and CDR2: LGHNA and YSLEER. CDR3 bases: TGCGCCAGCAGCCAACGCGTTACAGTGGGCACTGAAGCTTTCTTT. It codes for CASSQRVTVGTEAFF.

This chain joins TRBV23-1 and TRBJ1-5; tentatively, D is TRBD1 (5 bases). TRBV23-1 is labeled an ORF, and its function is uncertain. The CDR3 consists of 21 residues. V lost 1 base, J lost 0 bases, and 25 bases lay in between. The CDR3 protein is CASSQYVQDNSTFYSNQPQHF. The CDR3 region has the DNA TGCGCCAGCAGTCAATATGTACAGGACAACTCTACCTTTTATAGCAATCAGCCCCAGCATTTT.

The chain recombines TRBV9 with TRBJ2-1; D might be TRBD1 (6 bases). The CDR3 consists of 15 residues. The germline gives CDR1 SGDLS, CDR2 YYNGEE. Trimming cost V 3 bases and J 2 bases, with 12 bases left between them. CDR3: CASSDRGQPYNEQFF. Here the CDR3 DNA reads TGTGCCAGCAGCGACCGCGGACAGCCCTACAATGAGCAGTTCTTC. The full variable domain, its missing parts supplied by reference TRBV9 and TRBJ2-1, is DSGVTQTPKHLITATGQRVTLRCSPRSGDLSVYWYQQSLDQGLQFLIQYYNGEERAKGNILERFSAQQFPDLHSELNLSSLELGDSALYFCASSDRGQPYNEQFFGPGTRLTVL.

This chain uses TRBV7-9 with TRBJ2-3; 12 bases are shared with TRBD2. Germline CDR1 SEHNR, CDR2 FQNEAQ (reference sequence). The CDR3 loop spans 14 amino acids. V lost 6 bases to trimming and J lost 6 bases; unmatched junction nucleotides: 4. The CDR3 loop reads CASSRTSGKDTQYF. The CDR3 DNA sequence: TGTGCCAGCAGTCGGACTAGCGGGAAGGATACGCAGTATTTT.

The chain joins TRBV19 to TRBJ1-5; the D gene is possibly TRBD1 (6 bases). Looked up from germline, CDR1 is LNHDA and CDR2 is SQIVND (reference sequence). This CDR3 comprises 17 residues. V shed 6 bases and J shed 2 bases, with 20 bases lying between them. The DNA for the CDR3 is TGTGCCAGTAGCTCCAAGCGAAGGGGGGAGGGCAATCAGCCCCAGCATTTT. Translating gives CASSSKRRGEGNQPQHF. Together with reference TRBV19 and TRBJ1-5, the CDR3 gives the full variable domain: DGGITQSPKYLFRKEGQNVTLSCEQNLNHDAMYWYRQDPGQGLRLIYYSQIVNDFQKGDIAEGYSVSREKKESFPLTVTSAQKNPTAFYLCASSSKRRGEGNQPQHFGDGTRLSIL.

V and J are TRBV19 and TRBJ1-3; D unresolved. From germline, CDR1 is LNHDA and CDR2 SQIVND (reference sequence). This CDR3 region has 14 residues. The V gene lost 0 bases and the J gene lost 8 bases, with 11 bases spanning the gap. The CDR3 spells CASSIDGGLDTIYF. Written as DNA, the CDR3 is TGTGCCAGTAGTATAGACGGCGGCTTGGACACCATATATTTT.

CDR3 sequence (DNA): TGTGCCAGCAGCTTAGGCCCGGGGGGAAACACCATATATTTT. Its translation is CASSLGPGGNTIYF. V is TRBV7-6 and J is TRBJ1-3; D is unresolved. The CDR3 is 14 residues long. CDR1 and CDR2 (germline): SGHVS, FNYEAQ. V was clipped by 1 base and J by 4 bases, with 8 bases between them.

The chain employs TRBV29-1 and TRBJ1-4; D remains ambiguous. Trimming pared 4 bases from V and 7 bases from J, leaving 4 bases between. The CDR3 loop spans 10 amino acids. Germline V gene sequence: CDR1 SQVTM, CDR2 ANQGSEA. This CDR3 is CSVAGEKLFF. The CDR3 bases are TGCAGCGTTGCGGGTGAAAAACTGTTTTTT.

The chain couples TRBV10-3 to TRBJ2-3; TRBD1 matches at 8 bases. In germline, CDR1 is ENHRY, CDR2 SYGVKD. The CDR3 loop spans 15 amino acids. V shed 3 bases, J shed 0 bases, and the junction held 2 bases outside the gene matches. CDR3 sequence: CAISDRTGSTDTQYF. CDR3 nucleotides: TGTGCCATCAGTGATAGGACAGGGAGCACAGATACGCAGTATTTT.

V is TRBV28 and J is TRBJ1-1; D gene uncertain. Deletions cut 9 bases from V and 4 bases from J, with 9 bases between. Germline CDR1 is MDHEN and CDR2 is SYDVKM. CDR3 length equals 11 residues. The CDR3: CASREGTEAFF. In DNA form, the CDR3 reads TGTGCCAGTAGGGAGGGCACTGAAGCTTTCTTT.